A single sample gave rise to the 15 T cell receptor beta chains below, sequenced in a study of blood T cell repertoires in COVID-19. Here immunoSEQ multiplex PCR was the method, and the copy in TCRdb shows in-frame clones only, minus some. Counted here are approximately 260,000 clones, nearly 90% occurring once; the ten biggest clones make up roughly 1.8%. Sequencing used PBMCs or T cells enriched from blood (not recorded which). The receptors stem from a woman aged 60-70 years who had recovered from COVID-19.

The chain couples TRBV7-9 to TRBJ1-5, with 8 bases aligning to TRBD1. The germline gives CDR1 SEHNR, CDR2 FQNEAQ (reference sequence). V shed 8 bases and J 6 bases; nucleotides not matched to a gene: 9. The CDR3 extends over 14 amino acids. Here the CDR3 DNA reads TGTGCCAGCGCCGGGACAGGATACGGTCAGCCCCAGCATTTT. Translation: CASAGTGYGQPQHF.

With respect to this clone: The same CDR3 is also encoded by other DNA sequences in this sample. The chain has TRBV10-3 and TRBJ2-3; the match to TRBD2 covers 11 bases. The germline CDR1 and CDR2 sequences are ENHRY and SYGVKD. Trimming cost V 2 bases and J 5 bases; bases outside gene matches: 0. This CDR3 has 14 amino acids. In DNA, the CDR3 is TGTGCCATCAGTGAGGGACTAGCGGGAGATACGCAGTATTTT. Amino acids: CAISEGLAGDTQYF.

V gene TRBV28 combines with J gene TRBJ1-6, with 9 bases identical to TRBD1. The CDR3 contains 14 residues. J lost 7 bases, V lost 4 bases, and 2 bases had no gene match. Germline CDR1 reads MDHEN; CDR2 reads SYDVKM. CDR3 nucleotide sequence: TGTGCCAGCAGTTCGGACAGGGGCAATTCACCCCTCCACTTT. It encodes CASSSDRGNSPLHF.

The chain couples TRBV10-3 to TRBJ1-2, with TRBD1 identical over 8 bases. The CDR3 extends over 13 amino acids. V gave up 6 bases and J gave up 6 bases; unmatched junction bases: 6. CDR1 ENHRY and CDR2 SYGVKD come from the germline V gene. CDR3 DNA sequence: TGTGCCATCAGGGGACAGGCATCGAATGGCTACACCTTC. It is translated as CAIRGQASNGYTF.

This chain links TRBV30 with TRBJ1-5; D may be TRBD1 (5 bases). The V gene's germline CDR1 is GTSNPN and CDR2 SVGIG (reference sequence). The CDR3 has 15 residues. The V end was cut by 5 bases, the J end by 0 bases, with 14 bases between. The CDR3 spells CAWGRDSRSNQPQHF. CDR3 DNA sequence: TGTGCCTGGGGCAGGGACTCTCGTAGCAATCAGCCCCAGCATTTT.

This sequence joins TRBV4-1 and TRBJ1-2; unclear D gene. The CDR3 runs to 13 residues. With 1 base removed from V and 6 bases from J, the gap between germline ends came to 9 bases. Germline values: CDR1 MGHRA, CDR2 YSYEKL. The CDR3 is CASSQATGDGYTF. The CDR3 nucleotides are TGCGCCAGCAGCCAAGCGACGGGAGATGGCTACACCTTC.

The rearrangement links TRBV5-1 to TRBJ1-4; TRBD1 matches 7 bases. This CDR3 region has 14 residues. After removal of 0 bases from V and 8 bases from J, the junction contained 4 bases not matched to a gene. Germline V CDR1 and CDR2: SGHRS, YFSETQ. CDR3 sequence reads: CASSLVGRGEKLFF. The CDR3 DNA reads TGCGCCAGCAGCTTGGTCGGCAGGGGGGAAAAACTGTTTTTT.

The table lists this clone with a few counts. V gene TRBV11-2 combines with J gene TRBJ1-1, with 7 bases fitting TRBD1. Germline lookup yields CDR1 SGHAT and CDR2 FQNNGV. V lost 5 bases and J lost 1; bases outside the gene matches: 1. This CDR3 contains 13 residues. The CDR3 nucleotides are TGTGCCAGCAGCAGACAGGGGAACACTGAAGCTTTCTTT. Translation gives CASSRQGNTEAFF.

V usage is TRBV10-3 and J usage is TRBJ2-3, with TRBD1 matching over 10 bases. V lost 10 bases to trimming and J lost 1 base; unmatched junction nucleotides: 8. This CDR3 has 15 residues. The germline V gene has CDR1 ENHRY and CDR2 SYGVKD. DNA for the CDR3: TGTGCCACTCGTCTCGGGACAGGGGGCACAGATACGCAGTATTTT. Translation: CATRLGTGGTDTQYF.

The V gene is TRBV5-1, the J gene TRBJ1-2, with 8 bases identical to TRBD1. The CDR3 length is 15 residues. Trimming took 4 bases from V and 8 from J; bases not matched to a gene: 13. The germline gives CDR1 SGHRS, CDR2 YFSETQ. CDR3 sequence: CASSPSGGHIRGYTF. CDR3 bases: TGCGCCAGCAGCCCGTCAGGGGGCCATATTAGGGGCTACACCTTC.

V gene TRBV12-3 or TRBV12-4 combines with J gene TRBJ2-1; D remains unclear. The CDR3 consists of 11 residues. Trimming took off 6 bases at V and 4 bases at J, with 4 bases between the two ends. The CDR3 DNA sequence: TGTGCCAGCAGCTCTTACAATGAGCAGTTCTTC. Translated: CASSSYNEQFF.

The chain is built from TRBV19 and TRBJ1-1; 7 bases are shared with TRBD1. The junction had 11 bases not matched to a gene; V was cut back by 9 bases and J by 10 bases. The length of the CDR3 is 12 residues. Germline lookup yields CDR1 LNHDA and CDR2 SQIVND (reference sequence). CDR3 region: CASQFNRDRAFF. The CDR3 bases are TGTGCCAGCCAATTTAACAGGGACAGAGCTTTCTTT.

The chain employs TRBV2 and TRBJ2-7; weak D call: TRBD1 (7 bases). V was pared by 3 bases and J by 6 bases, with 12 bases between. The CDR3 totals 13 residues. Looked up from germline, CDR1 is SNHLY and CDR2 is FYNNEI. The CDR3 loop reads CASSDRGVGEQYF. The CDR3 DNA is TGTGCCAGCAGTGACAGGGGGGTAGGCGAGCAGTACTTC. The complete variable domain, with remaining parts taken from reference TRBV2 and TRBJ2-7, reads EPEVTQTPSHQVTQMGQEVILRCVPISNHLYFYWYRQILGQKVEFLVSFYNNEISEKSEIFDDQFSVERPDGSNFTLKIRSTKLEDSAMYFCASSDRGVGEQYFGPGTRLTVT.

The genes are TRBV5-6 and TRBJ2-7; no reliable D call. CDR1 and CDR2 (germline): SGHDT, YYEEEE. The length of the CDR3 is 11 residues. Trimming removed 2 bases at V and 3 bases at J, with 3 bases between. The CDR3 DNA reads TGTGCCAGCAGCTTTAGCTACGAGCAGTACTTC. Its protein product is CASSFSYEQYF. Full variable domain (rest looked up from reference TRBV5-6 and TRBJ2-7): DAGVTQSPTHLIKTRGQQVTLRCSPKSGHDTVSWYQQALGQGPQFIFQYYEEEERQRGNFPDRFSGHQFPNYSSELNVNALLLGDSALYLCASSFSYEQYFGPGTRLTVT.

The chain uses TRBV12-3 or TRBV12-4 and TRBJ1-3, with 7 bases matching TRBD1. The ends lost 6 bases at V and 7 bases at J; junction bases unmatched: 3. CDR3 length equals 12 residues. Here the CDR3 DNA reads TGTGCCAGCAGACTGACAGGGAACACCATATATTTT. Its translation is CASRLTGNTIYF.